The clone carrying this TCR beta chain came up a few times. Its cognate antigen is unknown. The data originate from a study of T cell repertoires in cytomegalovirus infection. Turning to the study itself: CMV infection and matching HLA type were both indicated by public TCR beta signatures.

General study findings and limits: Across the ex vivo response, the dominant clonotypes were HLA-C-restricted CMV-specific TCR beta clonotypes. Carriage of CMV together with the relevant HLA was identifiable through cumulative public TCR beta family frequency.

The germline V gene encodes CDR1 MNHEY and CDR2 SMNVEV (reference sequence). The CDR3 length is 13 residues. V was cut by 7 bases and J by 2 bases, with 9 bases left in between. TCRdb reprocessed the reads via MiXCR and lists one record per CDR3 protein. The table has 450,000 to 650,000 distinct CDR3 sequences, around 27% seen once. The material sequenced was PBMCs. The J gene is TRBJ1-3, the V gene TRBV27; D is ambiguous. The sequence derives from a human donor in good health (CMV status not recorded). Some clones in this sample may be carry-over from other donors' samples. CDR3 in amino acids: CASTEGPGNTIYF. Written as DNA, the CDR3 is TGTGCCAGCACGGAGGGCCCTGGAAACACCATATATTTT.